These 26 T cell receptor beta chains came from one sample sequenced in a study of cytomegalovirus exposure and HLA in healthy donors. Primers included in the PCR were 60 Vbeta and 13 Jbeta primers. Some clones are missing from TCRdb's copy, which holds only in-frame ones; the method was immunoSEQ multiplex PCR. The sample carries about 150,000 clones, roughly 74% recorded once. Source material: PBMCs. The receptors come from a man aged 18-30 years in good health and CMV-seronegative.

The rearrangement uses TRBV5-8 and TRBJ2-5; TRBD1 aligns across 8 bases. Germline CDR1 is SGHTS and CDR2 is YDEGEE. CDR3 length equals 14 residues. Unmatched junction bases numbered 7, after V lost 5 bases and J lost 4 bases. The CDR3: CASSTGQGPETQYF. In nucleotides, the CDR3 is TGTGCCAGCAGTACCGGACAGGGCCCAGAGACCCAGTACTTC. The variable domain in full, completed from reference TRBV5-8 and TRBJ2-5, reads EAGVTQSPTHLIKTRGQQATLRCSPISGHTSVYWYQQALGLGLQFLLWYDEGEERNRGNFPPRFSGRQFPNYSSELNVNALELEDSALYLCASSTGQGPETQYFGPGTRLLVL.

The J gene is TRBJ2-7, the V gene TRBV5-1, with TRBD2 matching over 11 bases. Trimming at V came to 3 bases and at J to 5 bases, leaving 10 bases not matched to a gene. There are 16 residues in the CDR3. The V gene's germline CDR1 is SGHRS and CDR2 YFSETQ. This CDR3 is CASSSTSSGGADEQYF. The CDR3, as DNA: TGCGCCAGCAGCTCGACTAGTAGCGGGGGGGCCGACGAGCAGTACTTC.

As concerns this clone: Mismatch with germline at one junction end may stem from a read error. The CDR3 here is CASSQGAGVGSIF. The DNA of the CDR3 is TGTGCCAGCAGCCAAGGGGCAGGGGTTGGCTCCATCTTC. This chain links TRBV5-4 with TRBJ1-2; tentative D call: TRBD1 (6 bases). The CDR3 has 13 amino acids. Germline V gives CDR1 SGHNT, CDR2 YYREEE (reference sequence).

This rearrangement joins TRBV10-3 to TRBJ2-1; D ambiguous. Germline V gene sequence: CDR1 ENHRY, CDR2 SYGVKD. V was trimmed by 4 bases and J by 1 base, leaving 14 bases between them. This CDR3 contains 16 residues. The CDR3: CAISVQAIRSYNEQFF. The CDR3 nucleotides are TGTGCCATCAGTGTTCAGGCTATCCGATCCTACAATGAGCAGTTCTTC.

This rearrangement joins TRBV4-2 to TRBJ2-3, with 10 nucleotides matching TRBD2. V was clipped by 2 bases and J by 1 base; unmatched bases: 6. The CDR3 runs 17 residues. Per germline, CDR1 LGHNA and CDR2 YNFKEQ. The CDR3 loop is CASSQYPSGGRTDTQYF. CDR3 bases: TGTGCCAGCAGCCAATACCCTAGCGGGGGCCGCACAGATACGCAGTATTTT.

The chain is built from TRBV4-1 and TRBJ2-2; D might be TRBD2 (5 bases). CDR1 and CDR2 from the germline V gene are MGHRA and YSYEKL. V shed 5 bases and J shed 5 bases, with 9 bases lying between them. The CDR3 has 13 residues. The DNA for the CDR3 is TGCGCCAGCAGCTTCAAGCGGACCGGGGAGCTGTTTTTT. This gives the protein CASSFKRTGELFF.

The chain links TRBV10-3 to TRBJ1-1; 7 bases agree with TRBD1. There are 11 residues in the CDR3. CDR1 and CDR2 (germline): ENHRY, SYGVKD. With V trimmed by 6 bases and J by 11 bases, 6 bases remained unmatched. The CDR3 loop is CAIRSGTEAFF. The CDR3 DNA reads as TGTGCCATCAGGTCCGGGACAGAGGCTTTCTTT.

The chain employs TRBV13 and TRBJ1-2; D is unclear. Germline V gives CDR1 PRHDT, CDR2 FYEKMQ (reference sequence). The CDR3 contains 14 residues. Deletions cut 4 bases from V and 9 bases from J, with 18 bases between. This CDR3 reads CASSSLGGVDRYTF. For the CDR3, the DNA is TGTGCCAGCAGCTCGCTAGGTGGAGTAGACCGCTACACCTTC.

The chain is built from TRBV5-1 and TRBJ1-4; D remains ambiguous. In germline, CDR1 is SGHRS, CDR2 YFSETQ. V was trimmed by 4 bases and J by 5 bases, leaving 9 bases between them. CDR3 length equals 13 residues. CDR3 region: CASSPGGNEKLFF. The CDR3 DNA reads as TGCGCCAGCAGCCCGGGAGGGAATGAAAAACTGTTTTTT.

The J gene is TRBJ2-2, the V gene TRBV4-1, with D maybe TRBD1 (6 bases). Germline CDR1 reads MGHRA; CDR2 reads YSYEKL. V was clipped by 1 base and J by 1 base, with 7 bases between them. The CDR3 runs to 15 residues. The CDR3 DNA follows: TGCGCCAGCAGCCAAGGGACAGTGAACACCGGGGAGCTGTTTTTT. Protein: CASSQGTVNTGELFF.

This sequence joins TRBV6-5 and TRBJ1-6; a possible D gene is TRBD1 (5 bases). Trimming took off 6 bases at V and 10 bases at J, with 19 bases between the two ends. Germline CDR1 is MNHEY and CDR2 is SVGAGI. The CDR3 covers 15 residues. The CDR3 region has the DNA TGTGCCAGCAGCCGCGGGGGGGGGTATTACTCACCCCTCCACTTT. It is translated as CASSRGGGYYSPLHF.

This clone showed up just a few times. CDR3 amino acids: CASSLGGTGGTDTQYF. CDR3 nucleotides: TGCGCCAGCAGCTTGGGAGGGACAGGGGGAACAGATACGCAGTATTTT. The rearrangement uses TRBV5-1 and TRBJ2-3; 11 bases agree with TRBD1. The trim removed 0 bases at V and 3 bases at J, leaving 3 bases unmatched. Germline CDR1 is SGHRS and CDR2 is YFSETQ. There are 16 residues in the CDR3.

CDR3: CASLGQGDAFYGYTF. The CDR3 DNA reads TGTGCCAGTCTGGGACAGGGGGACGCATTCTATGGCTACACCTTC. The rearrangement uses TRBV21-1 and TRBJ1-2; the table calls TRBD1, which could not be checked here. TRBV21-1 is designated a pseudogene. The CDR3 is 15 amino acids.

This clone was seen only once. The rearrangement joins TRBV6-6 to TRBJ2-1; 9 bases match TRBD1. Germline trimming cut 2 bases from V and 9 bases from J; bases unmatched to any gene: 8. Germline CDR1 MNHNY, CDR2 SVGAGI (reference sequence). CDR3 length: 15 amino acids. The CDR3 bases are TGTGCCAGCAGTTACCCCCCGGGACAGGGCAGTGAGCAGTTCTTC. Protein sequence: CASSYPPGQGSEQFF.

This clone was seen more than once but under ten times. The chain carries TRBV10-3 and TRBJ2-1; 11 bases fit TRBD1. V shed 4 bases, J shed 6 bases, and the junction held 8 bases outside the gene matches. The V gene's germline CDR1 is ENHRY and CDR2 SYGVKD. The CDR3 contains 16 residues. CDR3 protein: CAISGQDRGPVNEQFF. CDR3 DNA: TGTGCCATCAGTGGGCAGGACAGGGGGCCCGTCAATGAGCAGTTCTTC.

V usage is TRBV29-1 and J usage is TRBJ1-2; 8 positions match TRBD1. This CDR3 is 11 amino acids long. Germline trimming cut 3 bases from V and 7 bases from J; bases unmatched to any gene: 1. CDR1 is SQVTM and CDR2 is ANQGSEA in the germline V gene. This CDR3 is CSVEDRVGYTF. The CDR3, as DNA: TGCAGCGTTGAGGACAGGGTTGGCTACACCTTC.

As concerns this clone: Relative to the germline gene, one junction end is altered; a read error may explain this. Other DNA sequences from this sample encode an identical CDR3 as well. The V and J genes are TRBV18 and TRBJ1-5; TRBD1 matches at 7 bases. The CDR3 consists of 14 residues. Germline CDR1 and CDR2: KGHSH and LQKENI. CDR3 protein: CASSPPGGNQPQHF. DNA for the CDR3: TGTGCCAGCTCACCACCAGGGGGCAATCAGCCCCAGCACTTT.

The V call is TRBV6-1, the J call TRBJ1-2; D is possibly TRBD1 (5 bases). V lost 6 bases and J lost 0, with 14 bases in between. There are 15 residues in the CDR3. Germline CDR1 reads MNHNS; CDR2 reads SASEGT. The CDR3 reads CASSGGGVPNYGYTF. The CDR3 DNA reads TGTGCCAGCAGCGGTGGGGGGGTCCCTAACTATGGCTACACCTTC.

This clone was recorded a few times. Relative to the germline gene, one junction end is altered; a read error may explain this. The chain has TRBV4-1 and TRBJ2-5, with D perhaps TRBD1 (5 bases). Per the germline V gene, CDR1 is MGHRA and CDR2 is YSYEKL. This CDR3 is 16 amino acids long. For the CDR3, the DNA is TGCGCCAGCAGCCAAGAAGGGGCAGGGCTAAGAGAGGCCCAGTACTTC. It specifies CASSQEGAGLREAQYF.

The V call is TRBV5-6, the J call TRBJ1-5; no reliable D call. The CDR3 spans 14 residues. The germline V gene has CDR1 SGHDT and CDR2 YYEEEE. Trimming left V 1 base short and J 1 base short, with 6 bases between. The CDR3 coding sequence is TGTGCCAGCAGCTTGTTCCAAAGCAATCAGCCCCAGCATTTT. It specifies CASSLFQSNQPQHF. Full variable domain (remainder filled in from reference TRBV5-6 and TRBJ1-5): DAGVTQSPTHLIKTRGQQVTLRCSPKSGHDTVSWYQQALGQGPQFIFQYYEEEERQRGNFPDRFSGHQFPNYSSELNVNALLLGDSALYLCASSLFQSNQPQHFGDGTRLSIL.

On this clone: The junction departs from germline at one end; a sequencing error may be responsible. The chain uses TRBV7-8 and TRBJ2-1; 7 bases align to TRBD2. The length of the CDR3 is 11 residues. Germline CDR1 is SGHVS and CDR2 is FQNEAQ. The CDR3 region is CASSGGVVLVF. The CDR3 region has the DNA TGTGCCAGCAGTGGGGGGGTTGTGTTGGTCTTC.

The rearrangement joins TRBV28 to TRBJ1-4; D is possibly TRBD1 (6 bases). The CDR3 spans 14 residues. V lost 4 bases and J lost 5, with 11 bases in between. Germline V gene sequence: CDR1 MDHEN, CDR2 SYDVKM. The CDR3 DNA reads TGTGCCAGCAGTTACCTCGGACAGAATGAAAAACTGTTTTTT. This encodes CASSYLGQNEKLFF.

The V gene is TRBV7-8, the J gene TRBJ2-5; D perhaps matches TRBD2 (7 bases). The CDR3 has 15 amino acids. CDR1 and CDR2 from the germline V gene are SGHVS and FQNEAQ. Between the trimmed V and J ends, which lost 1 base and 5 bases, there was a span of 14 bases. The CDR3 here is CASSLVFGGLETQYF. CDR3 DNA sequence: TGTGCCAGCAGCTTAGTTTTCGGGGGGCTGGAGACCCAGTACTTC.

This sequence joins TRBV27 and TRBJ2-7, with 9 nucleotides matching TRBD1. CDR1 MNHEY and CDR2 SMNVEV come from the germline V gene (reference sequence). CDR3 size: 15 residues. The V segment lost 3 bases and the J segment 4 bases; nucleotides outside the gene matches: 7. The CDR3 here is CASSLTGGLKYEQYF. The CDR3 DNA sequence: TGTGCCAGCAGTTTGACAGGGGGTTTAAAGTACGAGCAGTACTTC.

The chain uses TRBV7-9 and TRBJ1-1; D not certain. Germline V gene data show CDR1 as SEHNR and CDR2 as FQNEAQ (reference sequence). The V end was cut by 6 bases, the J end by 1 base, with 12 bases between. The CDR3 contains 14 residues. CDR3 sequence (DNA): TGTGCCAGCAGTTCACCCGGGAAGAACACTGAAGCTTTCTTT. Translated, it gives CASSSPGKNTEAFF.

There are a few counts of this clone. This chain connects TRBV5-1 to TRBJ2-2; D is undetermined. This CDR3 has 14 amino acids. Trimming removed 0 bases at V and 5 bases at J, with 8 bases between. Germline V gene lookup returns CDR1 SGHRS and CDR2 YFSETQ. Written as DNA, the CDR3 is TGCGCCAGCAGCTTGGCCGGGTTGACCGGGGAGCTGTTTTTT. As protein: CASSLAGLTGELFF.